These 9 T cell receptor beta chains were all obtained from the same sample, sequenced in a study of blood T cell repertoires in COVID-19. The protocol was immunoSEQ multiplex PCR, while the TCRdb copy is restricted to in-frame clones and leaves out a portion. Among 110,000 to 150,000 clones listed, approximately 86% were seen once. Sample: PBMCs or T cells enriched from blood (not recorded which). These receptors were obtained from a woman aged 40 to 50 who had recovered from COVID-19.

The table lists this clone with a few counts. The chain carries TRBV30 and TRBJ1-3; D not certain. The CDR3 has 16 amino acids. CDR1 is GTSNPN, CDR2 SVGIG, per germline (reference sequence). Trimming shortened V by 0 bases and J by 2 bases, and 14 bases separated the two germline ends. DNA for the CDR3: TGTGCCTGGAGTGTACCCTGGGAGACCCCTGGAAACACCATATATTTT. It is translated as CAWSVPWETPGNTIYF.

The V call is TRBV11-3, the J call TRBJ2-7; D is ambiguous. The V and J ends lost 10 bases and 6 bases respectively, with 13 bases between them. The CDR3 has 11 amino acids. The V gene's germline CDR1 is SGHNT and CDR2 YENEEA. The CDR3 reads CAIQGGAEQYF. In nucleotides, the CDR3 is TGTGCCATTCAAGGCGGAGCCGAGCAGTACTTC.

This clone has more than one count but fewer than ten. The chain employs TRBV5-6 and TRBJ1-5; TRBD1 aligns across 9 bases. CDR1 is SGHDT, CDR2 YYEEEE, per germline. The CDR3 has 13 amino acids. V shed 4 bases, J shed 5 bases, and the junction held 1 base outside the gene matches. CDR3 loop: CASSRTGDQPQHF. The CDR3 nucleotides are TGTGCCAGCAGCAGGACAGGGGATCAGCCCCAGCATTTT.

This rearrangement joins TRBV5-6 to TRBJ2-3, with 9 bases fitting TRBD1. The ends lost 5 bases at V and 5 bases at J; junction bases unmatched: 3. This CDR3 is built from 13 residues. Germline CDR1 is SGHDT and CDR2 is YYEEEE. The CDR3 bases are TGTGCCAGCAGTTGGGACAGGGAAGATACGCAGTATTTT. This gives the protein CASSWDREDTQYF.

This chain uses TRBV27 with TRBJ1-5, with 9 bases aligning to TRBD1. Germline assignment: CDR1 MNHEY and CDR2 SMNVEV (reference sequence). With 5 bases clipped from V and 2 bases from J, the junction kept 4 bases outside the gene matches. This CDR3 has 15 amino acids. CDR3 sequence (DNA): TGTGCCAGCAGTCGACAGGGGGACGGCAATCAGCCCCAGCATTTT. Its protein is CASSRQGDGNQPQHF.

This clone was recorded only once. This chain links TRBV10-3 with TRBJ1-5, with 8 bases lining up with TRBD1. The germline V gene has CDR1 ENHRY and CDR2 SYGVKD. V was clipped by 3 bases and J by 3 bases; unmatched bases: 4. This CDR3 is built from 15 residues. This chain's CDR3 is CAISDEGQDNQPQHF. The CDR3 bases are TGTGCCATCAGTGATGAGGGACAGGACAATCAGCCCCAGCATTTT.

This clone appeared a single time. The V gene is TRBV2, the J gene TRBJ2-7, with 7 bases aligning to TRBD1. Losses at the gene ends were 6 bases for V and 3 bases for J; bases not matched to a gene: 11. Per the germline V gene, CDR1 is SNHLY and CDR2 is FYNNEI. This CDR3 has 15 residues. The DNA for the CDR3 is TGTGCCAGCAGCCTTTCCACAGGGGATGGCTACGAGCAGTACTTC. Protein product: CASSLSTGDGYEQYF.

The chain joins TRBV12-5 to TRBJ2-1; 8 nucleotides line up with TRBD1. V was pared by 0 bases and J by 7 bases, with 8 bases of the junction left unmatched. CDR3 size: 16 residues. CDR1 is LGHNT, CDR2 FRNRAP, per germline. The CDR3 region is CASGLVVGQGYNEQFF. CDR3 DNA sequence: TGTGCTAGTGGTTTGGTGGTTGGACAGGGTTATAATGAGCAGTTCTTC.

The chain carries TRBV4-1 and TRBJ1-1; 8 bases align to TRBD1. Germline V gene sequence: CDR1 MGHRA, CDR2 YSYEKL. V was pared by 4 bases and J by 6 bases, with 13 bases of the junction left unmatched. The CDR3 covers 16 residues. CDR3 DNA sequence: TGCGCCAGCAGCCCAACCCCTCCCCCGACAGGGGCTGAAGCTTTCTTT. This translates into CASSPTPPPTGAEAFF.